The clone carrying this TCR beta chain has more than one count but fewer than ten. This record belongs to a study of T-cell reconstitution after alpha-beta-depleted transplantation in children. Trimming cost V 2 bases and J 15 bases, with 14 bases left between them. This CDR3 spans 12 amino acids. Looked up from germline, CDR1 is SEHNR and CDR2 is FQNEAQ (reference sequence). The authors prepared the TCRbeta library with unique molecular identifiers. TCRdb re-derived calls from the PCR reads in MiXCR, one entry per CDR3 protein. The sample includes 440,000 or so distinct CDR3 sequences, roughly a tenth seen only once; the top ten take approximately 5%.

The chain uses TRBV7-9 and TRBJ2-1, with no clear D. The TCR comes from a human donor who donated a stem cell graft to a child with acute myeloid leukemia. Sequencing used PBMCs from the stem cell graft donor, obtained from the stem cell graft. Here the CDR3 reads CASSLTESSLFF. The CDR3, as DNA: TGTGCCAGCAGCTTAACCGAGTCCAGCCTGTTCTTC.